The 20 T cell receptor beta chains below all came from one sample that was sequenced in a study of regulatory T cells in long-lasting Graves disease. Time point: persistent/refractory GD, antithyroid drugs over 5 years with positive TRAb. Scientists built the TCR library using RNA that was extracted from PBMCs. According to the study, TCR beta libraries were built with iRepertoire HTBI primers and CDR3-region Arm-PCR. TCRdb re-called the multiplex PCR reads through MiXCR, storing one row per CDR3 protein. The sample comprises about 470,000 distinct CDR3 sequences, under 25% of which are singletons, and 7% to 10% rests with the top ten. The input for sequencing was peripheral blood mononuclear cells (PBMCs), taken when the disease was refractory, from a patient treated with antithyroid drugs. Receptors were obtained from a female donor with Graves disease.

This clonotype was picked up many times. The chain links TRBV11-2 to TRBJ1-5; 9 bases agree with TRBD1. This CDR3 has 15 residues. The germline CDR1 and CDR2 sequences are SGHAT and FQNNGV. Trimming at V came to 5 bases and at J to 6 bases, leaving 8 bases not matched to a gene. DNA of the CDR3: TGTGCCAGCAGCCAGAGCCCGACAGGGGGTCAGCCCCAGCATTTT. Translated, it gives CASSQSPTGGQPQHF.

The gene calls are TRBV19 and TRBJ2-1; D is uncertain. The V gene's germline CDR1 is LNHDA and CDR2 SQIVND (reference sequence). This CDR3 region has 15 residues. Between the trimmed V and J ends, which lost 4 bases and 6 bases, there was a span of 16 bases. The CDR3 DNA reads TGTGCCAGTAGTAACCCAGACCTCTCGGTCAATGAGCAGTTCTTC. Residues: CASSNPDLSVNEQFF.

Details on this clonotype: A much larger clone sits a single nucleotide away, making a read error possible. The genes are TRBV14 and TRBJ2-7; no clear D gene. CDR3 size: 15 residues. V was cut by 4 bases and J by 2 bases, with 15 bases left in between. Germline V gene data show CDR1 as SGHDN and CDR2 as FVKESK. CDR3 loop: CASSRDALPPYEQYF. In DNA form, the CDR3 reads TGTGCCAGCAGCCGAGACGCGCTTCCCCCCTACGAGCAGTACTTC.

This chain's CDR3 is CAWSVQGQGTTYEQYF. Written as DNA, the CDR3 is TGTGCCTGGAGTGTACAGGGACAGGGGACGACCTACGAGCAGTACTTC. The chain joins TRBV30 to TRBJ2-7, with 10 bases identical to TRBD1. The J segment lost 2 bases and the V segment lost 0 bases, leaving 7 bases of the junction unmatched. This CDR3 contains 16 residues. Germline V gene sequence: CDR1 GTSNPN, CDR2 SVGIG (reference sequence).

This clonotype showed up many times. The chain joins TRBV10-2 to TRBJ1-2; maybe TRBD1 (6 bases). Trimming removed 6 bases from V and 3 bases from J, with 17 bases in between. This CDR3 is built from 15 residues. Germline CDR1 WSHSY, CDR2 SAAADI. CDR3 region: CASSGAQGRDYGYTF. The CDR3 nucleotides are TGCGCCAGCAGCGGAGCTCAGGGGAGGGACTATGGCTACACCTTC.

The chain recombines TRBV30 with TRBJ2-2; 8 positions agree with TRBD1. After removal of 1 base from V and 4 bases from J, the junction contained 8 bases not matched to a gene. The CDR3 runs 16 residues. Germline V gives CDR1 GTSNPN, CDR2 SVGIG (reference sequence). CDR3 in amino acids: CAWSGDRGSGTGELFF. The CDR3 DNA reads TGTGCCTGGAGTGGAGACAGGGGAAGTGGCACCGGGGAGCTGTTTTTT.

This clonotype showed up many times. The chain links TRBV7-8 to TRBJ1-1; TRBD1 matches at 7 bases. The CDR3 is made up of 14 amino acids. V was pared by 4 bases and J by 0 bases, with 2 bases of the junction left unmatched. CDR1 and CDR2 (germline): SGHVS, FQNEAQ. CDR3 sequence reads: CASSWGTVNTEAFF. The CDR3 bases are TGTGCCAGCAGCTGGGGGACAGTGAACACTGAAGCTTTCTTT.

Ten or more counts support this clonotype. The rearrangement uses TRBV7-9 and TRBJ2-5; tentatively, D is TRBD2 (7 bases). Germline V gene lookup returns CDR1 SEHNR and CDR2 FQNEAQ (reference sequence). The CDR3 length is 15 residues. The ends were cut back, 5 bases at V and 5 bases at J, with 18 bases in the middle. CDR3 nucleotides: TGTGCCAGCAGCACAATAAGGGGGGGATCGGAGACCCAGTACTTC. Translated: CASSTIRGGSETQYF. Combining the CDR3 with reference TRBV7-9 and TRBJ2-5 gives the whole variable domain DTGVSQNPRHKITKRGQNVTFRCDPISEHNRLYWYRQTLGQGPEFLTYFQNEAQLEKSRLLSDRFSAERPKGSFSTLEIQRTEQGDSAMYLCASSTIRGGSETQYFGPGTRLLVL.

The rearrangement links TRBV20-1 to TRBJ2-2, with a possible D match to TRBD1 (5 bases). This CDR3 region has 14 residues. Germline V lookup: CDR1 DFQATT, CDR2 SNEGSKA (reference sequence). The ends were cut back, 3 bases at V and 7 bases at J, with 15 bases in the middle. The CDR3 coding sequence is TGCAGTGCTAGTCTGAGTCCAGGGATCGGGGAGCTGTTTTTT. Its protein product is CSASLSPGIGELFF.

This clonotype was seen only a few times. V usage is TRBV27 and J usage is TRBJ2-7; 9 bases match TRBD1. CDR1 is MNHEY, CDR2 SMNVEV, per germline (reference sequence). V shed 5 bases and J 7 bases; nucleotides not matched to a gene: 6. This CDR3 spans 13 amino acids. CDR3 loop: CASSPGTGREQYF. CDR3 coding DNA: TGTGCCAGCAGTCCCGGGACAGGGCGTGAGCAGTACTTC.

The CDR3 sequence is CASRNSGSGNTIYF. The CDR3 nucleotides read TGTGCCAGCAGAAACTCAGGGTCTGGAAACACCATATATTTT. The V gene is TRBV28, the J gene TRBJ1-3, with D perhaps matching TRBD1 (5 bases). The germline gives CDR1 MDHEN, CDR2 SYDVKM. CDR3 size: 14 residues. The ends were cut back, 6 bases at V and 1 base at J, with 10 bases in the middle.

This clonotype was seen just once. A much larger clone lies a single base off, so this may be a read error. V usage is TRBV20-1 and J usage is TRBJ2-7; tentatively, D is TRBD2 (6 bases). Germline V CDR1 and CDR2: DFQATT, SNEGSKA (reference sequence). This CDR3 has 11 amino acids. V lost 6 bases, J lost 6 bases, and 12 bases lay in between. The CDR3 loop is CSAQRGLEQYF. DNA of the CDR3: TGCAGTGCCCAACGGGGACTCGAGCAGTACTTC.

The V and J genes are TRBV19 and TRBJ2-7; TRBD1 aligns across 7 bases. CDR3 length equals 14 residues. CDR1 is LNHDA and CDR2 is SQIVND in the germline V gene (reference sequence). V was pared by 4 bases and J by 7 bases, with 10 bases of the junction left unmatched. CDR3 region: CASSKWSGGEEQYF. The CDR3 coding sequence is TGTGCCAGTAGTAAGTGGTCAGGGGGAGAAGAGCAGTACTTC. Using reference TRBV19 and TRBJ2-7 for the parts outside the CDR3, the full variable domain is DGGITQSPKYLFRKEGQNVTLSCEQNLNHDAMYWYRQDPGQGLRLIYYSQIVNDFQKGDIAEGYSVSREKKESFPLTVTSAQKNPTAFYLCASSKWSGGEEQYFGPGTRLTVT.

This clonotype turned up a few times. The chain recombines TRBV7-9 with TRBJ2-5; 10 nucleotides match TRBD2. The germline CDR1 and CDR2 sequences are SEHNR and FQNEAQ (reference sequence). The length of the CDR3 is 14 residues. V lost 5 bases, J lost 5 bases, and 5 bases stayed unmatched. The CDR3 coding sequence is TGTGCCAGCAGCGATAGCGGGAGGAGTGAGACCCAGTACTTC. Protein: CASSDSGRSETQYF.

In its sample, this clonotype was seen a few times. The chain is built from TRBV5-7 and TRBJ2-7, with TRBD1 matching 7 bases. TRBV5-7 is given ORF status, its function remaining uncertain. CDR3 length: 11 residues. The CDR3 spells CGGTALYEQYF. CDR3 DNA sequence: TGTGGAGGGACAGCGCTTTACGAGCAGTACTTC.

J is TRBJ2-7 and V is TRBV27; 9 nucleotides agree with TRBD1. The CDR3 runs to 14 residues. J was trimmed by 6 bases and V by 2 bases; bases with no gene match: 5. Germline V gives CDR1 MNHEY, CDR2 SMNVEV (reference sequence). CDR3 bases: TGTGCCAGCAGTTTACGGGGGACAGGGTTCGAGCAGTACTTC. Translating gives CASSLRGTGFEQYF.

This clonotype was picked up many times. The chain has TRBV6-1 and TRBJ2-5, with D perhaps TRBD1 (6 bases). Trimming removed 6 bases from V and 6 bases from J, with 11 bases in between. Per germline, CDR1 MNHNS and CDR2 SASEGT. CDR3 length: 12 residues. For the CDR3, the DNA is TGTGCCAGCAGCCACCAGGGGAAGACCCAGTACTTC. Translated: CASSHQGKTQYF.

This clonotype was found many times. The genes are TRBV6-5 and TRBJ1-1; 7 bases line up with TRBD1. The CDR3 length is 17 residues. V dropped 4 bases and J dropped 10; count of bases not matched to a gene: 21. Per germline, CDR1 MNHEY and CDR2 SVGAGI. CDR3 residues: CASSSVSRLDRERRAFF. Here the CDR3 DNA reads TGTGCCAGCAGTTCCGTATCCCGTCTCGACAGGGAGCGGAGAGCTTTCTTT.

V usage is TRBV19 and J usage is TRBJ1-5; D remains ambiguous. The CDR3 sequence is 16 residues long. Trimming cost V 4 bases and J 2 bases, with 15 bases left between them. Looked up from germline, CDR1 is LNHDA and CDR2 is SQIVND (reference sequence). CDR3 nucleotides: TGTGCCAGTAGTACAAGGTCCTCAAAGGGCAATCAGCCCCAGCATTTT. Residues: CASSTRSSKGNQPQHF.

This clonotype has only a few counts. The CDR3 DNA reads as TGTGCCAGCAGTCAACGACTTTTCAGGAATTCACCCCTCCACTTT. Translated, it gives CASSQRLFRNSPLHF. The rearrangement links TRBV12-3 or TRBV12-4 to TRBJ1-6; D call uncertain. Trimming removed 5 bases from V and 7 bases from J, with 15 bases in between. This CDR3 contains 15 residues.